The rows below give T cell receptor beta chains drawn from one sample of a study of blood T cell repertoires in COVID-19. TCRdb's table, derived via immunoSEQ multiplex PCR, lists solely in-frame clones and lacks some. Of roughly 380,000 clones in the sample, approximately 80% were seen once. Material for sequencing was peripheral blood. The receptors originated from a human donor with acute or convalescent COVID-19. The donor label of this sample is uncertain. CDR3s include the opening cysteine and the closing phenylalanine or tryptophan. The D gene is left open where the match is weak. Not every row has a clone size; where given, it reads once, few, many or a size class.

clone_size j_call v_call d_call cdr3_aa cdr3_nt
. TRBJ2-7 TRBV6-5 TRBD2 CASRAREGVSYEQYF TGTGCCAGCAGGGCGCGGGAGGGGGTCTCCTACGAGCAGTACTTC
. TRBJ1-1 TRBV7-2 . CASSSARNTEAFF TGTGCCAGCAGCTCTGCCAGGAACACTGAAGCTTTCTTT
. TRBJ1-3 TRBV10-3 . CAISELGNTIYF TGTGCCATCAGTGAGCTAGGAAACACCATATATTTT
. TRBJ2-1 TRBV6-6 . CASSTGREQFF TGTGCCAGCAGTACAGGGCGTGAGCAGTTCTTC
. TRBJ1-1 TRBV28 . CASRPPLGSSTEAFF TGTGCCAGCAGACCACCCCTGGGCAGCTCCACTGAAGCTTTCTTT
. TRBJ1-1 TRBV6-2/TRBV6-3 TRBD1 CASSWGQPEAFF TGTGCCAGCAGTTGGGGACAGCCTGAAGCTTTCTTT
few TRBJ2-5 TRBV5-1 . CASSPTPEKVETQYF TGCGCCAGCAGCCCTACCCCGGAGAAAGTGGAGACCCAGTACTTC
. TRBJ1-6 TRBV12-3/TRBV12-4 . CASSFRRGSPLHF TGTGCCAGCAGTTTTCGCAGGGGTTCACCCCTCCACTTT
. TRBJ1-2 TRBV30 TRBD1 CAWSVGTGDYGYTF TGTGCCTGGAGTGTAGGGACAGGGGACTATGGCTACACCTTC
. TRBJ2-3 TRBV3-1/TRBV3-2 . CASSRSGTDTQYF TGTGCCAGCAGCAGGAGTGGCACAGATACGCAGTATTTT
. TRBJ2-1 TRBV29-1 . CSVIGRASVGYNEQFF TGCAGCGTTATCGGAAGGGCTAGCGTTGGATACAATGAGCAGTTCTTC
. TRBJ2-1 TRBV10-2 TRBD1 CASSQQGDGEQFF TGCGCCAGCAGCCAACAGGGGGACGGTGAGCAGTTCTTC
once TRBJ2-3 TRBV30 TRBD1 CACRDSVITDTQYF TGTGCCTGCCGGGACAGCGTTATCACAGATACGCAGTATTTT
. TRBJ1-2 TRBV28 TRBD1 CASRDYGTAANYGYTF TGTGCCAGCAGGGATTACGGGACAGCTGCTAACTATGGCTACACCTTC
. TRBJ2-7 TRBV2 TRBD2 CASMGREGSYEQYF TGTGCCAGCATGGGGCGGGAGGGCTCCTACGAGCAGTACTTC
once TRBJ2-7 TRBV7-6 . CASSQGVGRRSAEQYF TGTGCCAGCAGCCAAGGGGTCGGCAGAAGGTCGGCCGAGCAGTACTTC
. TRBJ1-5 TRBV18 . CASSFKQGSYNQPQHF TGTGCCAGCTCCTTTAAACAGGGCTCTTACAATCAGCCCCAGCATTTT
. TRBJ2-7 TRBV28 . CATQDPQGTLLYEQYF TGTGCCACACAAGACCCACAGGGAACCTTGCTTTACGAGCAGTACTTC
few TRBJ1-2 TRBV6-5 TRBD1 CASSRTQGVTRGYTF TGTGCCAGCAGTCGGACACAGGGGGTTACTCGGGGCTACACCTTC
. TRBJ1-5 TRBV5-5 . CASSPGLNQPQHF TGTGCCAGCAGCCCCGGACTAAATCAGCCCCAGCATTTT
once TRBJ1-2 TRBV19 . CASSMAHVRENYGYTF TGTGCCAGTAGTATGGCCCACGTCAGGGAAAACTATGGCTACACCTTC
. TRBJ1-5 TRBV6-5 TRBD1 CASRTGTGGFQPQHF TGTGCCAGCAGGACCGGGACAGGGGGCTTTCAGCCCCAGCATTTT
. TRBJ1-1 TRBV10-3 . CATSRGTEAFF TGTGCCACCTCAAGGGGCACTGAAGCTTTCTTT
. TRBJ1-4 TRBV7-9 . CASSSSGSEKLFF TGTGCCAGCAGCTCCTCAGGGTCTGAAAAACTGTTTTTT
. TRBJ2-3 TRBV24-1 TRBD1 CATSDTGTGSDTQYF TGTGCCACCAGTGATACCGGGACAGGGTCAGATACGCAGTATTTT
. TRBJ2-1 TRBV7-2 . CASSRFTNEQFF TGTGCCAGCAGCCGATTCACTAATGAGCAGTTCTTC
few TRBJ1-1 TRBV5-1 . CASSLDRFGTEAFF TGCGCCAGCAGCTTGGACAGGTTTGGCACTGAAGCTTTCTTT
. TRBJ2-2 TRBV6-4 . CASSREYGTGELFF TGTGCCAGCAGTCGGGAGTACGGCACCGGGGAGCTGTTTTTT
. TRBJ2-4 TRBV9 . CASSPRPDSRGAKNIQYF TGTGCCAGCAGCCCCCGACCGGACAGTCGGGGAGCCAAAAACATTCAGTACTTC
. TRBJ2-2 TRBV30 TRBD1 CAWKGQGNTGELFF TGTGCCTGGAAGGGACAGGGGAACACCGGGGAGCTGTTTTTT
. TRBJ1-6 TRBV6-5 . CASSIDSRANSPLHF TGTGCCAGCAGTATTGACAGTCGGGCCAATTCACCCCTCCACTTT
. TRBJ2-1 TRBV7-9 . CASPRGEQGEQFF TGTGCCAGCCCTAGGGGCGAGCAGGGCGAGCAGTTCTTC
. TRBJ1-6 TRBV6-5 . CASQYITNNSPLHF TGTGCCAGCCAGTACATTACCAATAATTCACCCCTCCACTTT
. TRBJ1-1 TRBV12-3/TRBV12-4 TRBD1 CASSGTGRTEAFF TGTGCCAGCAGTGGGACAGGCAGGACTGAAGCTTTCTTT
. TRBJ1-2 TRBV6-5 . CATSFQGGPNYGYTF TGTGCCACCTCTTTCCAGGGCGGCCCCAACTATGGCTACACCTTC
once TRBJ2-5 TRBV29-1 TRBD1 CSAGDRQETQYF TGCAGCGCAGGGGACAGACAAGAGACCCAGTACTTC
. TRBJ2-3 TRBV2 TRBD2 CASSLTSGGADTQYF TGTGCCAGCAGTCTTACTAGCGGGGGAGCAGATACGCAGTATTTT
. TRBJ1-1 TRBV5-1 TRBD1 CASSLTWTGRTEAFF TGCGCCAGCAGCTTAACCTGGACAGGGAGAACTGAAGCTTTCTTT
. TRBJ1-5 TRBV6-5 . CASSPNSPHQPQHF TGTGCCAGCAGCCCGAATAGCCCCCATCAGCCCCAGCATTTT
. TRBJ1-4 TRBV5-1 . CASSLAPGGQGEKLFF TGCGCCAGCAGCTTGGCCCCCGGGGGGCAAGGAGAAAAACTGTTTTTT
. TRBJ2-3 TRBV3-1/TRBV3-2 . CASSQDRGMGTDTQYF TGTGCCAGCAGCCAAGATCGAGGGATGGGCACAGATACGCAGTATTTT
. TRBJ2-1 TRBV6-5 TRBD1 CASTPGQGSYNEQFF TGTGCCAGCACCCCAGGACAGGGCTCCTACAATGAGCAGTTCTTC
. TRBJ2-7 TRBV24-1 . CATSDGPREQYF TGTGCCACCAGTGATGGTCCGAGGGAGCAGTACTTC
. TRBJ1-5 TRBV5-1 . CASSLLPGYPNQPQHF TGCGCCAGCAGCTTGTTACCAGGCTATCCTAATCAGCCCCAGCATTTT
. TRBJ1-1 TRBV18 TRBD1 CATTQLGGVGITEAFF TGTGCCACCACACAGCTAGGGGGCGTAGGTATCACTGAAGCTTTCTTT
few TRBJ1-6 TRBV7-9 . CASSYGGGSKNSPLHF TGTGCCAGCAGCTACGGAGGAGGGAGTAAAAATTCACCCCTCCACTTT